These 26 T cell receptor beta chains were sequenced from one sample in a study of blood T cell repertoires in COVID-19. TCRdb keeps only in-frame clones here, not all; method: immunoSEQ multiplex PCR. The sample has just under 85,000 clones; over 80% are singletons. The sample consisted of peripheral blood. Every receptor here comes from an elderly woman with acute or convalescent COVID-19.

The V and J genes are TRBV11-1 and TRBJ2-1, with a weak D call TRBD2 (6 bases). The CDR3 loop spans 12 amino acids. V dropped 1 base and J dropped 8 bases, with 6 bases sitting between them. Germline-derived CDR1 and CDR2 are SGHAT and FQDESV (reference sequence). The CDR3 DNA reads TGTGCCAGCAGCTTAGGGGGGGATGAGCAGTTCTTC. Amino acids: CASSLGGDEQFF.

The V gene is TRBV7-2, the J gene TRBJ2-2; tentatively, D is TRBD1 (5 bases). The CDR3 spans 16 residues. Trimming pared 5 bases from V and 0 bases from J, leaving 13 bases between. Germline V gene lookup returns CDR1 SGHTA and CDR2 FQGNSA. DNA of the CDR3: TGTGCCAGCAGCCCACGGTCCAGGGCGAACACCGGGGAGCTGTTTTTT. The encoded protein is CASSPRSRANTGELFF.

This chain joins TRBV2 and TRBJ2-3, with D unresolved. Germline V gives CDR1 SNHLY, CDR2 FYNNEI. This CDR3 comprises 14 residues. Trimming took off 6 bases at V and 5 bases at J, with 15 bases between the two ends. This CDR3 reads CASRPTSVGDTQYF. CDR3 in DNA: TGTGCCAGCAGACCGACTTCCGTGGGAGATACGCAGTATTTT.

The chain is built from TRBV5-1 and TRBJ2-3; 7 bases align to TRBD1. CDR3 length equals 18 residues. J gave up 4 bases and V 1 base, and 15 bases lay outside the gene matches. Germline CDR1 is SGHRS and CDR2 is YFSETQ. For the CDR3, the DNA is TGCGCCAGCAGCTTGTACAGGGGCGCTCCCTCGAGGGCAGATACGCAGTATTTT. It translates to CASSLYRGAPSRADTQYF.

This clone appeared a few times. The genes are TRBV4-1 and TRBJ2-5; 9 bases map to TRBD2. The CDR3 is 15 residues long. Germline assignment: CDR1 MGHRA and CDR2 YSYEKL. Unmatched junction bases numbered 7, after V lost 4 bases and J lost 4 bases. The CDR3 region is CASSPLSGRPETQYF. For the CDR3, the DNA is TGCGCCAGCAGCCCTCTTAGCGGGAGACCAGAGACCCAGTACTTC.

This clone was picked up a small number of times. V usage is TRBV28 and J usage is TRBJ1-4; no firm D call. The V end was cut by 8 bases, the J end by 8 bases, with 12 bases between. The CDR3 extends over 12 amino acids. Per the germline V gene, CDR1 is MDHEN and CDR2 is SYDVKM. CDR3 sequence: CASSVVKEKLFF. The CDR3 nucleotides read TGTGCCAGCTCGGTAGTGAAGGAAAAACTGTTTTTT.

This chain connects TRBV18 to TRBJ2-2, with 8 bases aligning to TRBD2. CDR1 and CDR2 from the germline V gene are KGHSH and LQKENI. This CDR3 is 14 amino acids long. Trimming took 10 bases from V and 3 from J; bases not matched to a gene: 7. Here the CDR3 DNA reads TGTGCCACCCGGGAGGGGACTGACACCGGGGAGCTGTTTTTT. Amino acids: CATREGTDTGELFF. Full variable domain (rest looked up from reference TRBV18 and TRBJ2-2): NAGVMQNPRHLVRRRGQEARLRCSPMKGHSHVYWYRQLPEEGLKFMVYLQKENIIDESGMPKERFSAEFPKEGPSILRIQQVVRGDSAAYFCATREGTDTGELFFGEGSRLTVL.

The chain couples TRBV3-1 (or the pseudogene TRBV3-2) to TRBJ1-3; D possibly corresponds to TRBD1 (5 bases). The CDR3 runs 14 residues. Germline V lookup: CDR1 LGHDT, CDR2 YNNKEL (reference sequence). The ends were cut back, 2 bases at V and 8 bases at J, with 13 bases in the middle. This chain's CDR3 is CASSQMTGGDTIYF. In DNA, the CDR3 is TGTGCCAGCAGCCAAATGACGGGGGGGGACACCATATATTTT.

V is TRBV5-1 and J is TRBJ2-7; the match to TRBD2 covers 11 bases. Germline V CDR1 and CDR2: SGHRS, YFSETQ. The V and J ends lost 0 bases and 3 bases, in that order; junction bases with no gene match: 8. The CDR3 covers 17 residues. The CDR3 loop reads CASSLGWLAGGLYEQYF. In nucleotides, the CDR3 is TGCGCCAGCAGCTTGGGTTGGCTAGCGGGAGGACTCTACGAGCAGTACTTC.

In this sample, this clone turned up a few times. J is TRBJ2-2 and V is TRBV5-1; 12 bases line up with TRBD2. Germline V gene lookup returns CDR1 SGHRS and CDR2 YFSETQ. V shed 4 bases, J shed 4 bases, and the junction held 5 bases outside the gene matches. This CDR3 contains 16 residues. The CDR3 DNA reads TGCGCCAGCAGCCTGACTAGCGGGAGAACCACCGGGGAGCTGTTTTTT. This gives the protein CASSLTSGRTTGELFF.

The genes are TRBV11-1 and TRBJ2-5; D remains unclear. Germline V gene data show CDR1 as SGHAT and CDR2 as FQDESV (reference sequence). Trimming shortened V by 1 base and J by 5 bases, and 8 bases separated the two germline ends. This CDR3 has 13 residues. The CDR3 DNA sequence: TGTGCCAGCAGCTTAGGTTCCAGGGAGACCCAGTACTTC. As protein: CASSLGSRETQYF. The full variable domain, with the rest looked up from reference TRBV11-1 and TRBJ2-5, is EAEVAQSPRYKITEKSQAVAFWCDPISGHATLYWYRQILGQGPELLVQFQDESVVDDSQLPKDRFSAERLKGVDSTLKIQPAELGDSAMYLCASSLGSRETQYFGPGTRLLVL.

The genes are TRBV4-3 and TRBJ2-7; the D gene is possibly TRBD2 (5 bases). CDR3 length: 14 residues. Germline CDR1 LGHNA, CDR2 YSLEER. The V and J ends lost 2 bases and 2 bases respectively, with 10 bases between them. The DNA of the CDR3 is TGCGCCAGCAGCCAACAAACCGGGACCTACGAGCAGTACTTC. It translates to CASSQQTGTYEQYF.

This clone was picked up one time. The genes are TRBV19 and TRBJ2-3, with 8 bases aligning to TRBD2. CDR1 is LNHDA, CDR2 SQIVND, per germline (reference sequence). J was trimmed by 8 bases and V by 9 bases; bases with no gene match: 10. This CDR3 has 13 amino acids. The CDR3 loop reads CASSAGAYGTQYF. CDR3 nucleotides: TGTGCCAGCTCAGCGGGAGCCTATGGTACGCAGTATTTT. Full variable domain (rest looked up from reference TRBV19 and TRBJ2-3): DGGITQSPKYLFRKEGQNVTLSCEQNLNHDAMYWYRQDPGQGLRLIYYSQIVNDFQKGDIAEGYSVSREKKESFPLTVTSAQKNPTAFYLCASSAGAYGTQYFGPGTRLTVL.

The V and J genes are TRBV11-2 and TRBJ2-3; the match to TRBD1 covers 8 bases. This CDR3 is 15 amino acids long. Germline CDR1 is SGHAT and CDR2 is FQNNGV. After removal of 1 base from V and 5 bases from J, the junction contained 5 bases not matched to a gene. The CDR3 here is CASSLAPDRVDTQYF. The CDR3 DNA reads TGTGCCAGCAGCTTAGCGCCGGACAGGGTAGATACGCAGTATTTT.

The chain combines TRBV7-2 with TRBJ2-1; 7 bases match TRBD2. Germline V gene data show CDR1 as SGHTA and CDR2 as FQGNSA. The CDR3 length is 18 residues. The V and J ends lost 5 bases and 2 bases, in that order; junction bases with no gene match: 15. The CDR3 DNA reads TGTGCCAGCAGCGGAGACCCAACTAGCGCTATCCCCTACAATGAGCAGTTCTTC. Translated: CASSGDPTSAIPYNEQFF.

The V and J genes are TRBV4-1 and TRBJ2-3, with TRBD2 identical over 9 bases. Germline V lookup: CDR1 MGHRA, CDR2 YSYEKL. This CDR3 is 14 amino acids long. With V trimmed by 5 bases and J by 6 bases, 6 bases remained unmatched. CDR3 bases: TGCGCCAGCAGCAAGGTTGGACTAGCGGATACGCAGTATTTT. Amino acids: CASSKVGLADTQYF.

The rearrangement uses TRBV14 and TRBJ2-5; 7 positions match TRBD1. The ends lost 3 bases at V and 1 base at J; junction bases unmatched: 2. CDR1 is SGHDN, CDR2 FVKESK, per germline. The CDR3 consists of 14 residues. This chain's CDR3 is CASSHWTGQETQYF. CDR3 sequence (DNA): TGTGCCAGCAGCCACTGGACAGGCCAAGAGACCCAGTACTTC.

CDR3 DNA sequence: TGTGCCAGCAGCTCGTTCTCCTACGAGCAGTACTTC. Encoded protein: CASSSFSYEQYF. This chain connects TRBV7-8 to TRBJ2-7, with unresolved D. The CDR3 is 12 amino acids. CDR1 and CDR2 (germline): SGHVS, FQNEAQ. The V gene lost 4 bases and the J gene lost 0 bases, with 4 bases spanning the gap. The full variable domain, its missing parts supplied by reference TRBV7-8 and TRBJ2-7, is GAGVSQSPRYKVAKRGQDVALRCDPISGHVSLFWYQQALGQGPEFLTYFQNEAQLDKSGLPSDRFFAERPEGSVSTLKIQRTQQEDSAVYLCASSSFSYEQYFGPGTRLTVT.

The chain couples TRBV9 to TRBJ2-5, with D uncertain. Trimming removed 0 bases at V and 0 bases at J, with 9 bases between. Germline values: CDR1 SGDLS, CDR2 YYNGEE. The CDR3 spans 15 residues. The CDR3 DNA follows: TGTGCCAGCAGCGTAGACCGCGGAAACCAAGAGACCCAGTACTTC. This codes for CASSVDRGNQETQYF.

This clone was seen only once. The rearrangement joins TRBV12-3 or TRBV12-4 to TRBJ2-7; 8 bases fit TRBD1. The CDR3 sequence is 13 residues long. J was trimmed by 2 bases and V by 6 bases; bases with no gene match: 3. This CDR3 is CASRLDRAYEQYF. DNA for the CDR3: TGTGCCAGCAGGCTGGACAGGGCCTACGAGCAGTACTTC.

The chain links TRBV9 to TRBJ2-7, with 7 bases that match TRBD1. V dropped 6 bases and J dropped 0; count of bases not matched to a gene: 9. Germline V gives CDR1 SGDLS, CDR2 YYNGEE. The CDR3 extends over 15 amino acids. CDR3 residues: CASNQGGGISYEQYF. DNA for the CDR3: TGTGCCAGCAACCAAGGGGGCGGTATCTCCTACGAGCAGTACTTC.

The CDR3 loop is CASSLPGQETQYF. CDR3 coding DNA: TGTGCCAGCAGCTTACCAGGACAAGAGACCCAGTACTTC. The chain is built from TRBV7-2 and TRBJ2-5; no reliable D call. The CDR3 length is 13 residues. Trimming shortened V by 2 bases and J by 2 bases, and 6 bases separated the two germline ends. Looked up from germline, CDR1 is SGHTA and CDR2 is FQGNSA.

The CDR3 sequence is CASTRQNGDTQYF. For the CDR3, the DNA is TGTGCCAGCACAAGACAGAACGGCGATACGCAGTATTTT. The chain has TRBV6-5 and TRBJ2-3; D may be TRBD1 (5 bases). This CDR3 has 13 amino acids. Germline CDR1 is MNHEY and CDR2 is SVGAGI. Trimming cost V 7 bases and J 6 bases, with 14 bases left between them.

The chain employs TRBV11-2 and TRBJ2-3; 9 bases align to TRBD2. The CDR3 has 15 residues. Germline V gene sequence: CDR1 SGHAT, CDR2 FQNNGV. V shed 1 base, J shed 8 bases, and the junction held 7 bases outside the gene matches. The CDR3 region is CASSLAGGSGSTQYF. The CDR3 region has the DNA TGTGCCAGCAGCTTAGCAGGGGGTAGCGGGAGTACGCAGTATTTT.

The rearrangement joins TRBV5-1 to TRBJ2-3, with TRBD1 matching 8 bases. CDR3 length: 15 amino acids. Germline V gene data show CDR1 as SGHRS and CDR2 as YFSETQ. V lost 4 bases, J lost 6 bases, and 10 bases stayed unmatched. Written as DNA, the CDR3 is TGCGCCAGCAGCGAGACAGGGGCTCCCTCGGATACGCAGTATTTT. Translated: CASSETGAPSDTQYF.

Details on this clone: Mismatch with germline at one junction end may stem from a read error. The chain links TRBV7-2 to TRBJ1-2, with D perhaps matching TRBD1 (6 bases). From germline, CDR1 is SGHTA and CDR2 FQGNSA. The CDR3 runs to 13 residues. CDR3 residues: CVSSSDRSAGYTF. CDR3 nucleotides: TGTGTCAGCAGCAGCGACAGGTCCGCTGGCTACACCTTC.